These T cell receptor beta chains were read from a single sample in a study of post-analysis software for immune sequencing data. TCRdb redid the calling of the PCR reads with MiXCR, one entry per CDR3 protein. Found here are 400,000 to 500,000 distinct CDR3 sequences, approximately 42% of them singletons; the top ten hold approximately 7.7%. Sample: blood. The receptors come from a girl aged 2-15 years with multiple sclerosis. CDR3s include the opening cysteine and the closing phenylalanine or tryptophan. The D gene is left open where the match is weak. Clone size appears in some rows only: once, few, many, or a class for an expanded clone.

clone_size: -; d_call: TRBD1; v_call: TRBV5-1; j_call: TRBJ2-7; cdr3_nt: TGCGCCAGCAGCTTGGTTGGACAGGGTGTCGAGCAGTACTTC; cdr3_aa: CASSLVGQGVEQYF
clone_size: -; d_call: TRBD1; v_call: TRBV3-1; j_call: TRBJ2-7; cdr3_nt: TGTGCCAGCAGCCGAAGCCGAGGACAGGGGATACTCCTCGAGCAGTACTTC; cdr3_aa: CASSRSRGQGILLEQYF
clone_size: -; d_call: -; v_call: TRBV20-1; j_call: TRBJ1-6; cdr3_nt: TGCAGTGCTAGACGAGTCGGGGGGGTGGTCTATAATTCACCCCTCCACTTT; cdr3_aa: CSARRVGGVVYNSPLHF
clone_size: -; d_call: TRBD1; v_call: TRBV28; j_call: TRBJ2-7; cdr3_nt: TGTGCCAGCAGTTTGATCAGGGGGATCTCCTACGAGCAGTACTTC; cdr3_aa: CASSLIRGISYEQYF
clone_size: -; d_call: -; v_call: TRBV28; j_call: TRBJ2-1; cdr3_nt: TGTGCCAGCAGTCCTGGGACCCGCCCTCCGTACAATGAGCAGTTCTTC; cdr3_aa: CASSPGTRPPYNEQFF
clone_size: -; d_call: -; v_call: TRBV12-3/TRBV12-4; j_call: TRBJ2-5; cdr3_nt: TGTGCCAGCAGTTTATACTTCCAGCCTCCAGAGACCCAGTACTTC; cdr3_aa: CASSLYFQPPETQYF
clone_size: -; d_call: TRBD2; v_call: TRBV4-2; j_call: TRBJ2-1; cdr3_nt: TGTGCCAGCAGCCAGCGGGAGGGCCGGGATGAGCAGTTCTTC; cdr3_aa: CASSQREGRDEQFF
clone_size: few; d_call: -; v_call: TRBV12-3/TRBV12-4; j_call: TRBJ2-1; cdr3_nt: TGTGCCAGCAGTTTTTGGGCCTTAAATGAGCAGTTCTTC; cdr3_aa: CASSFWALNEQFF
clone_size: -; d_call: -; v_call: TRBV10-3; j_call: TRBJ2-7; cdr3_nt: TGTGCCATCAGTCCAGATTCCTACAATGAGCAGTACTTC; cdr3_aa: CAISPDSYNEQYF
clone_size: -; d_call: TRBD1; v_call: TRBV28; j_call: TRBJ2-5; cdr3_nt: TGTGCCAGCAGTAAACGACAGGGAAGAATGAAGACCCAGTACTTC; cdr3_aa: CASSKRQGRMKTQYF
clone_size: few; d_call: -; v_call: TRBV5-4; j_call: TRBJ1-6; cdr3_nt: TGTGCCAGCAGCACTTGGGGGTCACCCCTCCACTTT; cdr3_aa: CASSTWGSPLHF
clone_size: few; d_call: TRBD2; v_call: TRBV7-2; j_call: TRBJ2-5; cdr3_nt: TGTGCCAGCAGCCCGAGGACTAGCGGGGGATCTTATGAGACCCAGTACTTC; cdr3_aa: CASSPRTSGGSYETQYF
clone_size: -; d_call: -; v_call: TRBV5-1; j_call: TRBJ1-6; cdr3_nt: TGCGCCAGCAGTCCCAGAGATACTTCACCCCTCCACTTT; cdr3_aa: CASSPRDTSPLHF
clone_size: -; d_call: -; v_call: TRBV29-1; j_call: TRBJ2-1; cdr3_nt: TGCAGCGTCGGGGTCAATGAGCAGTTCTTC; cdr3_aa: CSVGVNEQFF
clone_size: -; d_call: -; v_call: TRBV13; j_call: TRBJ2-7; cdr3_nt: TGTGCCAGCAGCTTAAAGCGCCACGAGCAGTACTTC; cdr3_aa: CASSLKRHEQYF
clone_size: -; d_call: -; v_call: TRBV7-2; j_call: TRBJ2-7; cdr3_nt: TGTGCCAGCAGCTCAGAGACTTCCGGAGGTTTCGAGCAGTACTTC; cdr3_aa: CASSSETSGGFEQYF
clone_size: few; d_call: TRBD1; v_call: TRBV12-5; j_call: TRBJ2-7; cdr3_nt: TGTGCTAGTGGTTTGAGGGACAGGGCCTACGAGCAGTACTTC; cdr3_aa: CASGLRDRAYEQYF
clone_size: -; d_call: TRBD1; v_call: TRBV12-3/TRBV12-4; j_call: TRBJ1-4; cdr3_nt: TGTGCCAGCAGGGGGGACAGCTCAACTAATGAAAAACTGTTTTTT; cdr3_aa: CASRGDSSTNEKLFF
clone_size: few; d_call: -; v_call: TRBV4-1; j_call: TRBJ2-3; cdr3_nt: TGCGCCAGCAGTCAACCGCCGGTGACTAGATCCACAGATACGCAGTATTTT; cdr3_aa: CASSQPPVTRSTDTQYF
clone_size: many; d_call: TRBD1; v_call: TRBV6-5; j_call: TRBJ1-2; cdr3_nt: TGTGCCAGCAGTTCCATTGACAGGGGGGCCCCCTTGGGGTATGGCTACACCTTC; cdr3_aa: CASSSIDRGAPLGYGYTF
clone_size: -; d_call: -; v_call: TRBV27; j_call: TRBJ2-5; cdr3_nt: TGTGCCAGCAGTTTACGAGCAGGGTTCGGGTTAGAGACCCAGTACTTC; cdr3_aa: CASSLRAGFGLETQYF
clone_size: -; d_call: -; v_call: TRBV9; j_call: TRBJ2-3; cdr3_nt: TGTGCCAGCAGCGGAGGACAGACTAGCACAGATACGCAGTATTTT; cdr3_aa: CASSGGQTSTDTQYF
clone_size: -; d_call: -; v_call: TRBV7-2; j_call: TRBJ2-3; cdr3_nt: TGTGCCAGCAGCTTAGGATGGTCGAGGCTAGCAGATACGCAGTATTTT; cdr3_aa: CASSLGWSRLADTQYF
clone_size: -; d_call: TRBD1; v_call: TRBV24-1; j_call: TRBJ2-1; cdr3_nt: TGTGCCACCAGTGATTCCGGACAGGGGAGATACAATGAGCAGTTCTTC; cdr3_aa: CATSDSGQGRYNEQFF
clone_size: -; d_call: -; v_call: TRBV2; j_call: TRBJ2-3; cdr3_nt: TGTGCCAGCATGGACGGCTACGGGGAGGCAGATACGCAGTATTTT; cdr3_aa: CASMDGYGEADTQYF
clone_size: few; d_call: TRBD2; v_call: TRBV4-1; j_call: TRBJ2-3; cdr3_nt: TGCGCCAGCAGCCAAGAAGAGACTAGCCCGGTGGGAGATACGCAGTATTTT; cdr3_aa: CASSQEETSPVGDTQYF
clone_size: few; d_call: TRBD2; v_call: TRBV20-1; j_call: TRBJ2-1; cdr3_nt: TGCAGTGCTAGAAAAGCGGGGGGACTTCAGAATGAGCAGTTCTTC; cdr3_aa: CSARKAGGLQNEQFF
clone_size: -; d_call: -; v_call: TRBV12-3/TRBV12-4; j_call: TRBJ2-3; cdr3_nt: TGTGCCAGCAGTTTTCTCCGGGACTCCTCCCGCACAGATACGCAGTATTTT; cdr3_aa: CASSFLRDSSRTDTQYF
clone_size: few; d_call: TRBD1; v_call: TRBV14; j_call: TRBJ2-5; cdr3_nt: TGTGCCAGCAGCCAAAATTCCGGGACAGGGAGGCGAGAGACCCAGTACTTC; cdr3_aa: CASSQNSGTGRRETQYF
clone_size: once; d_call: -; v_call: TRBV24-1; j_call: TRBJ2-5; cdr3_nt: TGTGCCACCAGTGATTATCAAGAGACCCAGTACTTC; cdr3_aa: CATSDYQETQYF
clone_size: -; d_call: TRBD1; v_call: TRBV20-1; j_call: TRBJ2-7; cdr3_nt: TGCAGTGCTCCCACGGCAGGGGGCAGGTACGAGCAGTACTTC; cdr3_aa: CSAPTAGGRYEQYF
clone_size: -; d_call: -; v_call: TRBV12-3/TRBV12-4; j_call: TRBJ1-2; cdr3_nt: TGTGCCAGCAGTAAGATAACTAGTTCCTATGGCTACACCTTC; cdr3_aa: CASSKITSSYGYTF
clone_size: -; d_call: TRBD1; v_call: TRBV20-1; j_call: TRBJ2-7; cdr3_nt: TGCAGTGCTAGAGGACAGGGCGACCCCTACGAGCAGTACTTC; cdr3_aa: CSARGQGDPYEQYF
clone_size: few; d_call: TRBD2; v_call: TRBV27; j_call: TRBJ2-1; cdr3_nt: TGTGCCAGCAGTTCTCATTTGGGACTAGCAGGTGACAATGAGCAGTTCTTC; cdr3_aa: CASSSHLGLAGDNEQFF
clone_size: once; d_call: TRBD1; v_call: TRBV5-1; j_call: TRBJ2-7; cdr3_nt: TGCGCCAGCAGCTTGGGGACAGGGGGCCCGAAGGGATACGAGCAGTACTTC; cdr3_aa: CASSLGTGGPKGYEQYF
clone_size: -; d_call: -; v_call: TRBV12-3/TRBV12-4; j_call: TRBJ1-6; cdr3_nt: TGTGCCAGCAGTATTCTCGCGGATTCACCCCTCCACTTT; cdr3_aa: CASSILADSPLHF
clone_size: -; d_call: TRBD2; v_call: TRBV12-3/TRBV12-4; j_call: TRBJ2-3; cdr3_nt: TGTGCCAGCAGTGCCCTAGCGGGAGTTTACACAGATGCGCAGTATTTT; cdr3_aa: CASSALAGVYTDAQYF
clone_size: -; d_call: -; v_call: TRBV2; j_call: TRBJ1-2; cdr3_nt: TGTGCCAGCAAGTTGCATTCTAACTATGGCTACACCTTC; cdr3_aa: CASKLHSNYGYTF
clone_size: -; d_call: TRBD1; v_call: TRBV12-3/TRBV12-4; j_call: TRBJ2-7; cdr3_nt: TGTGCCAGCAGTACGGCCGGGACAGCCTACGAGCAGTACTTC; cdr3_aa: CASSTAGTAYEQYF
clone_size: -; d_call: TRBD2; v_call: TRBV12-3/TRBV12-4; j_call: TRBJ2-3; cdr3_nt: TGTGCCAGCAGTGGTACTAGCGGGAGAACAGATACGCAGTATTTT; cdr3_aa: CASSGTSGRTDTQYF
clone_size: -; d_call: TRBD1; v_call: TRBV4-1; j_call: TRBJ1-4; cdr3_nt: TGCGCCAGCAGCCCACGACAGGGGCGAATGGAAAAACTGTTTTTT; cdr3_aa: CASSPRQGRMEKLFF
clone_size: once; d_call: -; v_call: TRBV28; j_call: TRBJ2-5; cdr3_nt: TGTGCCAGCAGTTTGGATGTGAAGTCGCAGTACTTC; cdr3_aa: CASSLDVKSQYF
clone_size: -; d_call: -; v_call: TRBV7-2; j_call: TRBJ2-1; cdr3_nt: TGTGCCAGCAGCTTAGGACTGATCTACAATGAGCAGTTCTTC; cdr3_aa: CASSLGLIYNEQFF
clone_size: -; d_call: TRBD1; v_call: TRBV7-7; j_call: TRBJ2-7; cdr3_nt: TGTGCCAGCAGCTATGGACAGGGGAACGAGCAGTACTTC; cdr3_aa: CASSYGQGNEQYF
clone_size: -; d_call: -; v_call: TRBV2; j_call: TRBJ1-5; cdr3_nt: TGTGCCAGCGGTGGGGGCGAGGGCAATCAGCCCCAGCATTTT; cdr3_aa: CASGGGEGNQPQHF
clone_size: -; d_call: TRBD1; v_call: TRBV6-1; j_call: TRBJ1-2; cdr3_nt: TGTGCCAGCAGCTCACAGGGGAGGTATGGCTACACCTTC; cdr3_aa: CASSSQGRYGYTF
clone_size: few; d_call: TRBD1; v_call: TRBV29-1; j_call: TRBJ2-7; cdr3_nt: TGCAGCGTCAAGCCGGGACAGGTCTCGACGGGTCACGAGCAGTACTTC; cdr3_aa: CSVKPGQVSTGHEQYF
clone_size: few; d_call: -; v_call: TRBV5-1; j_call: TRBJ1-2; cdr3_nt: TGCGCCAGCAGCTCGAACGCGGGGCTAAGGAGTGGCTGCACCTTC; cdr3_aa: CASSSNAGLRSGCTF
clone_size: few; d_call: TRBD1; v_call: TRBV6-5; j_call: TRBJ2-7; cdr3_nt: TGTGCCAGCAGAGAACCCGGACAGGGGCGGTCCTACGAGCAGTACTTC; cdr3_aa: CASREPGQGRSYEQYF
clone_size: once; d_call: -; v_call: TRBV7-2; j_call: TRBJ2-3; cdr3_nt: TGTGCCAGCAGAGTACAGGGTGGGAGCACAGATACGCAGTATTTT; cdr3_aa: CASRVQGGSTDTQYF
clone_size: few; d_call: TRBD2; v_call: TRBV20-1; j_call: TRBJ2-3; cdr3_nt: TGCAGTGCCGCGACTAGCGGGACAGATACGCAGTATTTT; cdr3_aa: CSAATSGTDTQYF
clone_size: -; d_call: -; v_call: TRBV20-1; j_call: TRBJ1-4; cdr3_nt: TGCAGTGCTAGAGATTACACAGGGAACGAAAAACTGTTTTTT; cdr3_aa: CSARDYTGNEKLFF
clone_size: many; d_call: -; v_call: TRBV5-1; j_call: TRBJ1-2; cdr3_nt: TGCGCCAGCAGCTTAGACTTCGATGGCTACACCTTC; cdr3_aa: CASSLDFDGYTF
clone_size: -; d_call: TRBD1; v_call: TRBV28; j_call: TRBJ1-5; cdr3_nt: TGTGCCAGCGGTGGGACAGCTAATTTAAATCAGCCCCAGCATTTT; cdr3_aa: CASGGTANLNQPQHF
clone_size: -; d_call: -; v_call: TRBV6-1; j_call: TRBJ1-1; cdr3_nt: TGTGCCAGCAGACGGCGACAGAGGGGAGTCATGAACACTGAAGCTTTCTTT; cdr3_aa: CASRRRQRGVMNTEAFF
clone_size: -; d_call: TRBD2; v_call: TRBV7-9; j_call: TRBJ2-3; cdr3_nt: TGTGCCAGCAGCCCACGGACTAGAGTCATAACAGATACGCAGTATTTT; cdr3_aa: CASSPRTRVITDTQYF
clone_size: -; d_call: -; v_call: TRBV29-1; j_call: TRBJ2-1; cdr3_nt: TGCAGCGTTGGGAGGGGGGGTGAGCAGGTCTTC; cdr3_aa: CSVGRGGEQVF
clone_size: -; d_call: -; v_call: TRBV27; j_call: TRBJ2-5; cdr3_nt: TGTACCAGCAGTTTATACCCAGGGTTGGAGACCCAGTACTTC; cdr3_aa: CTSSLYPGLETQYF
clone_size: -; d_call: TRBD2; v_call: TRBV5-1; j_call: TRBJ2-7; cdr3_nt: TGCGCCAGCAGCTGGGACGGGAGGGGCGAGCAGTACTTC; cdr3_aa: CASSWDGRGEQYF
clone_size: many; d_call: -; v_call: TRBV20-1; j_call: TRBJ1-2; cdr3_nt: TGCAGTGCGATACCTCCGGGGGCGGGCTACACCTTC; cdr3_aa: CSAIPPGAGYTF